One sample yielded the 14 T cell receptor beta chains listed below, sequenced in a study of T cells after yellow fever vaccination. TCRdb reprocessed the 5' RACE reads with MiXCR, giving one entry per CDR3 protein. The sample consists of 300,000 to 400,000 distinct CDR3 sequences, roughly an eighth of them appearing once. Material: CD4+ T cells sorted from PBMCs, obtained 15 days after the yellow fever booster vaccination. The receptors derive from a man aged 18 to 29 who received the YFV17D yellow fever vaccine.

The chain has TRBV29-1 and TRBJ1-2; D remains unclear. This CDR3 comprises 12 residues. Germline V gives CDR1 SQVTM, CDR2 ANQGSEA. The ends were cut back, 0 bases at V and 7 bases at J, with 9 bases in the middle. Written as DNA, the CDR3 is TGCAGCGTTGAAGATCTTTCTGGTGGCTACACCTTC. This gives the protein CSVEDLSGGYTF.

The chain joins TRBV5-1 to TRBJ2-7; D may be TRBD1 (6 bases). The germline V gene encodes CDR1 SGHRS and CDR2 YFSETQ. V was cut by 0 bases and J by 3 bases, with 10 bases left in between. The CDR3 consists of 14 residues. The CDR3 bases are TGCGCCAGCAGCTTGGCGCCAGGGGACTACGAGCAGTACTTC. Its translation is CASSLAPGDYEQYF.

The V gene is TRBV5-1, the J gene TRBJ2-4; TRBD2 aligns across 7 bases. With V trimmed by 2 bases and J by 7 bases, 6 bases remained unmatched. CDR3 length: 14 amino acids. Germline V gives CDR1 SGHRS, CDR2 YFSETQ. CDR3 in DNA: TGCGCCAGCAGCTTCAACCAGGGAGGGAACATTCAGTACTTC. Amino acids: CASSFNQGGNIQYF.

This clonotype was found a few times. The gene calls are TRBV24-1 and TRBJ1-6; the D is unclear. The length of the CDR3 is 13 residues. The germline V and J ends were trimmed by 7 bases and 8 bases, with 11 bases remaining between them. The V gene's germline CDR1 is KGHDR and CDR2 SFDVKD. The CDR3 sequence is CATSPGLDSPLHF. The CDR3 bases are TGTGCCACCAGCCCGGGCCTAGATTCACCCCTCCACTTT.

The chain has TRBV5-4 and TRBJ1-2; D is uncertain. The CDR3 consists of 13 residues. Germline V gene data show CDR1 as SGHNT and CDR2 as YYREEE (reference sequence). Trimming shortened V by 5 bases and J by 8 bases, and 16 bases separated the two germline ends. This CDR3 reads CASRPDGAGGYTF. In DNA, the CDR3 is TGTGCCAGCAGACCAGACGGCGCGGGCGGCTACACCTTC.

The chain combines TRBV12-3 or TRBV12-4 with TRBJ2-1; TRBD1 matches at 9 bases. This CDR3 has 11 amino acids. The V and J ends lost 7 bases and 12 bases, in that order; junction bases with no gene match: 4. The CDR3 DNA reads TGTGCCAGCACCTTGACAGGGGGGCAGTTCTTC. It translates to CASTLTGGQFF.

This clonotype has a handful of counts. The gene calls are TRBV7-2 and TRBJ2-5, with 8 bases matching TRBD1. CDR1 SGHTA and CDR2 FQGNSA come from the germline V gene. This CDR3 contains 17 residues. Losses at the gene ends were 5 bases for V and 5 bases for J; bases not matched to a gene: 16. The CDR3, as DNA: TGTGCCAGCAGCCTCCGGACAGGGAGGAATCAAAGGGAGACCCAGTACTTC. Residues: CASSLRTGRNQRETQYF.

This chain connects TRBV6-6 to TRBJ1-4; D remains ambiguous. Germline CDR1 is MNHNY and CDR2 is SVGAGI (reference sequence). The V and J ends lost 7 bases and 5 bases respectively, with 14 bases between them. The length of the CDR3 is 14 residues. The chain's CDR3 is CASTLDGYNEKLFF. The CDR3 DNA follows: TGTGCCAGCACTCTAGACGGTTACAATGAAAAACTGTTTTTT.

This chain joins TRBV12-3 or TRBV12-4 and TRBJ1-4; D perhaps matches TRBD1 (5 bases). This CDR3 is built from 12 residues. With 8 bases removed from V and 4 bases from J, the gap between germline ends came to 8 bases. CDR3 nucleotide sequence: TGTGCCAGCTCGGGGGATAATGAAAAACTGTTTTTT. It yields the protein CASSGDNEKLFF.

This clonotype was counted a few times. This CDR3 reads CAAGGTAANYGYTF. The CDR3 nucleotides are TGTGCCGCCGGGGGGACAGCGGCTAACTATGGCTACACCTTC. V and J are TRBV19 and TRBJ1-2; 7 bases agree with TRBD1. The CDR3 is 14 residues long. V dropped 11 bases and J dropped 0; count of bases not matched to a gene: 9. Germline CDR1 and CDR2: LNHDA and SQIVND (reference sequence).

The sample holds a few counts of this clonotype. The rearrangement uses TRBV18 and TRBJ2-1; the D gene is possibly TRBD1 (5 bases). With 3 bases removed from V and 2 bases from J, the gap between germline ends came to 8 bases. There are 14 residues in the CDR3. Germline lookup yields CDR1 KGHSH and CDR2 LQKENI. In DNA, the CDR3 is TGTGCCAGCTCACCGACCAGGGCCTACAATGAGCAGTTCTTC. Translating gives CASSPTRAYNEQFF.

A few counts support this clonotype. The CDR3 region has the DNA TGTGCCAGCAGCCGTGGACAGTACACTGAAGCTTTCTTT. It codes for CASSRGQYTEAFF. This chain uses TRBV3-1 with TRBJ1-1; tentative D call: TRBD1 (6 bases). The CDR3 is 13 residues long. V lost 4 bases to trimming and J lost 3 bases, with 9 bases between them. The germline CDR1 and CDR2 sequences are LGHDT and YNNKEL (reference sequence). Based on the CDR3 plus reference TRBV3-1 and TRBJ1-1, the full variable domain is DTAVSQTPKYLVTQMGNDKSIKCEQNLGHDTMYWYKQDSKKFLKIMFSYNNKELIINETVPNRFSPKSPDKAHLNLHINSLELGDSAVYFCASSRGQYTEAFFGQGTRLTVV.

J is TRBJ1-5 and V is TRBV4-1; unclear D gene. V lost 0 bases to trimming and J lost 0 bases, with 12 bases between them. CDR3 size: 17 residues. Germline loops: CDR1 MGHRA, CDR2 YSYEKL. In DNA, the CDR3 is TGCGCCAGCAGCCAAGACGTGGCGGTTTATAGCAATCAGCCCCAGCATTTT. The encoded protein is CASSQDVAVYSNQPQHF.

This clonotype has only a few counts. J is TRBJ2-7 and V is TRBV5-6; D gene uncertain. The germline V gene encodes CDR1 SGHDT and CDR2 YYEEEE. V was clipped by 3 bases and J by 5 bases, with 6 bases between them. The CDR3 extends over 11 amino acids. The chain's CDR3 is CASSSLHEQYV. DNA for the CDR3: TGTGCCAGCAGCTCGCTACACGAGCAGTACGTC.